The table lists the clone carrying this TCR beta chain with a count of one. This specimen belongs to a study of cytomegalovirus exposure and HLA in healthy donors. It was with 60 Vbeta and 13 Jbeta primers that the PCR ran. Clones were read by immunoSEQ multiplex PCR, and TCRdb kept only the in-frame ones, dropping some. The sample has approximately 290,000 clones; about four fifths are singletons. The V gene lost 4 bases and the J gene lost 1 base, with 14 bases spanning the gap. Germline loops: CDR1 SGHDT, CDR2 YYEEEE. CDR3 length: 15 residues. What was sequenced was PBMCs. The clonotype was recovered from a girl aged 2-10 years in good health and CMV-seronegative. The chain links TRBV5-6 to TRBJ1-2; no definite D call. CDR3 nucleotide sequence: TGTGCCAGCAGCATAGCGCTAGGTCTTAACTATGGCTACACCTTC. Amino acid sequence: CASSIALGLNYGYTF. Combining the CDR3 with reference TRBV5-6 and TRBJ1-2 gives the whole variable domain DAGVTQSPTHLIKTRGQQVTLRCSPKSGHDTVSWYQQALGQGPQFIFQYYEEEERQRGNFPDRFSGHQFPNYSSELNVNALLLGDSALYLCASSIALGLNYGYTFGSGTRLTVV.